The clone carrying this T cell receptor (beta chain) was seen many times. This entry is derived from a study of CD8 T cells in ankylosing spondylitis. TCRdb fed the 5' RACE reads into MiXCR, producing one record per CDR3 protein. The sample holds a few hundred thousand distinct CDR3 sequences, about 10% seen once. The CDR3 loop spans 15 amino acids. Germline CDR1 is SGHRS and CDR2 is YFSETQ. The ends lost 0 bases at V and 5 bases at J; junction bases unmatched: 5. The V and J genes are TRBV5-1 and TRBJ2-3, with 8 nucleotides matching TRBD1. Sequencing was carried out using blood, either unsorted or a sorted T cell fraction (not recorded which). This receptor was taken from a male donor with ankylosing spondylitis or in good health (not recorded which). Here the CDR3 DNA reads TGCGCCAGCAGCTTGGAGCAGGGGGCTGGAGATACGCAGTATTTT. Encoded protein: CASSLEQGAGDTQYF.